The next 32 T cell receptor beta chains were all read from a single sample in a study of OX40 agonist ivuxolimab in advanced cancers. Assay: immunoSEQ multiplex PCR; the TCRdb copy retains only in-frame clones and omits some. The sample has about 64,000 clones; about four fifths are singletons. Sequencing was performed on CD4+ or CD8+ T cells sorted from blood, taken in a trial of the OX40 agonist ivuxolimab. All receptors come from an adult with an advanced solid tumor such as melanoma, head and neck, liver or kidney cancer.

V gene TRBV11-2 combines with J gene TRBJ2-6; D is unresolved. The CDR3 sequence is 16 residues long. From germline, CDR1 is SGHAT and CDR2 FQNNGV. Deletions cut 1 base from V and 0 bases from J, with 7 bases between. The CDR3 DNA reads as TGTGCCAGCAGCTTAGGGGCCGGCTCTGGGGCCAACGTCCTGACTTTC. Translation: CASSLGAGSGANVLTF.

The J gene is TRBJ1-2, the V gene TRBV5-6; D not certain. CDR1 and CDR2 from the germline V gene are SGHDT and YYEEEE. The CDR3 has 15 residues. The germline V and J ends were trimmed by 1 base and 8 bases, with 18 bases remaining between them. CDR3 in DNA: TGTGCCAGCAGCTTGTATACTATGGTTCTTGAGGGCTACACCTTC. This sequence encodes CASSLYTMVLEGYTF.

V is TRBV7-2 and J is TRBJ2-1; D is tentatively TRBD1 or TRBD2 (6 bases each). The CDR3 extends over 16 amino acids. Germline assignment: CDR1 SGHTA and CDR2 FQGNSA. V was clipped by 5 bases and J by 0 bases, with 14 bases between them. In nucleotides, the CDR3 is TGTGCCAGCAGCCGAGAAGGGGGGCTCTCCTACAATGAGCAGTTCTTC. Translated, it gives CASSREGGLSYNEQFF.

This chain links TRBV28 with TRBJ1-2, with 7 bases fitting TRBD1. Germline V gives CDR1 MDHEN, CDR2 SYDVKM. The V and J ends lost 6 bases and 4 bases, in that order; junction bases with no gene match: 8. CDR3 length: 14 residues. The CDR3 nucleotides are TGTGCCAGCAGCCCGGGACAGAAGATCTATGGCTACACCTTC. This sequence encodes CASSPGQKIYGYTF.

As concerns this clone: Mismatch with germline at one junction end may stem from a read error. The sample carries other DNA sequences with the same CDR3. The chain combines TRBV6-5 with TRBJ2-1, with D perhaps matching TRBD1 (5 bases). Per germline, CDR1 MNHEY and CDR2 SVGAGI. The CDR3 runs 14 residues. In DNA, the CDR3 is TGTGCTAGCAGTTACGGCTCAGGGTTTAGGGAGCAGTTCTTC. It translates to CASSYGSGFREQFF.

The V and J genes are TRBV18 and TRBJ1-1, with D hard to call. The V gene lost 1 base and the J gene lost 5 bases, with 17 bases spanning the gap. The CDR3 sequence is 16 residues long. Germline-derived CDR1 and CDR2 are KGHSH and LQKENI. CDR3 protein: CASSPQGLGYRTEAFF. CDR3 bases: TGTGCCAGCTCACCACAAGGTTTGGGGTATAGGACTGAAGCTTTCTTT. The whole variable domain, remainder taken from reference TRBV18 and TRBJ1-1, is NAGVMQNPRHLVRRRGQEARLRCSPMKGHSHVYWYRQLPEEGLKFMVYLQKENIIDESGMPKERFSAEFPKEGPSILRIQQVVRGDSAAYFCASSPQGLGYRTEAFFGQGTRLTVV.

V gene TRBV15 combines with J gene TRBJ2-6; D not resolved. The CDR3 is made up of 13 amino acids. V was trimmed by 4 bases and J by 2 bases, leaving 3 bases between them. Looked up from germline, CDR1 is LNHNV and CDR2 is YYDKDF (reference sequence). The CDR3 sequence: CATSTAGANVLTF. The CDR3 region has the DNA TGTGCCACCAGCACCGCTGGGGCCAACGTCCTGACTTTC.

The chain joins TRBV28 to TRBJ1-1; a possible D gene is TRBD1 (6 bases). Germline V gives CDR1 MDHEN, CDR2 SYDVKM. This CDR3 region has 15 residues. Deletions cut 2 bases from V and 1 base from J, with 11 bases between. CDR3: CASSLRGGPNTEAFF. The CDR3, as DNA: TGTGCCAGCAGTTTAAGGGGGGGGCCGAACACTGAAGCTTTCTTT.

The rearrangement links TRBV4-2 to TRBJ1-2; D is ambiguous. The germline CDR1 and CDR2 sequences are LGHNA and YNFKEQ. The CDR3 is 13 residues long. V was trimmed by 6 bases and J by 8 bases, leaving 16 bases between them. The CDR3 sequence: CASRPTPLGGYTF. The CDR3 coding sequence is TGTGCCAGCAGACCAACCCCCCTGGGGGGCTACACCTTC.

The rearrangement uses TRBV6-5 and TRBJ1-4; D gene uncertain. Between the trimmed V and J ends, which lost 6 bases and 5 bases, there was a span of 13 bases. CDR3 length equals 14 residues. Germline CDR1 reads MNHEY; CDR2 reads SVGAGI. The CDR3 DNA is TGTGCCAGCAGGAGCGGACTGTTAAATGAAAAACTGTTTTTT. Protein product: CASRSGLLNEKLFF.

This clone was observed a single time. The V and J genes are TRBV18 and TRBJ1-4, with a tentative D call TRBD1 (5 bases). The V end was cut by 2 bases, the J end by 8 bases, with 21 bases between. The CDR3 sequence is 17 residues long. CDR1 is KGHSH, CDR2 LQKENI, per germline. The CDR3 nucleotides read TGTGCCAGCTCACCAGTCAGCCCGGGGCAGTGGGCCGAAAAACTGTTTTTT. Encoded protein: CASSPVSPGQWAEKLFF. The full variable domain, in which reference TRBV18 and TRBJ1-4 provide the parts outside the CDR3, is NAGVMQNPRHLVRRRGQEARLRCSPMKGHSHVYWYRQLPEEGLKFMVYLQKENIIDESGMPKERFSAEFPKEGPSILRIQQVVRGDSAAYFCASSPVSPGQWAEKLFFGSGTQLSVL.

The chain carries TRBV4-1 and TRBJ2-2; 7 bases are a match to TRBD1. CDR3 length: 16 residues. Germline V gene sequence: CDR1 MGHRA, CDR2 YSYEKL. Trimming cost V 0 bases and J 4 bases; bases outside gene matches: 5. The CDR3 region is CASSQDWDRLTGELFF. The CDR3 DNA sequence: TGCGCCAGCAGCCAAGATTGGGACAGACTCACCGGGGAGCTGTTTTTT.

CDR3 in amino acids: CASSLQGHEDTQYF. The CDR3 coding sequence is TGTGCCAGCAGCTTACAGGGTCATGAAGATACGCAGTATTTT. This chain links TRBV7-2 with TRBJ2-3, with D perhaps TRBD1 (5 bases). Deletions cut 2 bases from V and 5 bases from J, with 11 bases between. CDR1 is SGHTA and CDR2 is FQGNSA in the germline V gene. The CDR3 totals 14 residues.

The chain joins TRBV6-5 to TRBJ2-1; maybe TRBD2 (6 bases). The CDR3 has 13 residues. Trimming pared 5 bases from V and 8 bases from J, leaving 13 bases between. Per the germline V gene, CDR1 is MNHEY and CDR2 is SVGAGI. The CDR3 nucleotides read TGTGCCAGCAGTACCGGGAGCCCCCATGAGCAGTTCTTC. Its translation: CASSTGSPHEQFF.

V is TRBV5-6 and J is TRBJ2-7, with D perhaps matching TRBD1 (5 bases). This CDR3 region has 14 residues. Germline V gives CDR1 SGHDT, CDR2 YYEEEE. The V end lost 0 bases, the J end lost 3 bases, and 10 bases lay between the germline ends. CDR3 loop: CASSLVVGVYEQYF. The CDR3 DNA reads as TGTGCCAGCAGCTTGGTTGTAGGGGTCTACGAGCAGTACTTC.

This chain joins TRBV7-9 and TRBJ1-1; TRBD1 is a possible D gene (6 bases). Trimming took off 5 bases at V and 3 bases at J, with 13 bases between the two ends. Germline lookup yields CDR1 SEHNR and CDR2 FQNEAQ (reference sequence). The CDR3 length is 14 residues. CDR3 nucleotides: TGTGCCAGCAGCATACTGGACAGCTACACTGAAGCTTTCTTT. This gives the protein CASSILDSYTEAFF.

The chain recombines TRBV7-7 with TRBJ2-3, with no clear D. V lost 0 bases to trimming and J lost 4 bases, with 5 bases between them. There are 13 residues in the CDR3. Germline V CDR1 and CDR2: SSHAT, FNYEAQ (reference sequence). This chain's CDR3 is CASSLASADTQYF. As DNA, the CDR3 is TGTGCCAGCAGCTTAGCTTCGGCAGATACGCAGTATTTT. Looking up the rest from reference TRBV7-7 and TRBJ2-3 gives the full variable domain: GAGVSQSPRYKVTKRGQDVTLRCDPISSHATLYWYQQALGQGPEFLTYFNYEAQPDKSGLPSDRFSAERPEGSISTLTIQRTEQRDSAMYRCASSLASADTQYFGPGTRLTVL.

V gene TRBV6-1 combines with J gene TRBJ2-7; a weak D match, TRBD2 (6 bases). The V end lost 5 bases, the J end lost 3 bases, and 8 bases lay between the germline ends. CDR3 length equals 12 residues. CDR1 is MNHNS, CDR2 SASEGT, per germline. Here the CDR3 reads CASSPGGYEQYF. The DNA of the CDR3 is TGTGCCAGCAGTCCCGGGGGCTACGAGCAGTACTTC.

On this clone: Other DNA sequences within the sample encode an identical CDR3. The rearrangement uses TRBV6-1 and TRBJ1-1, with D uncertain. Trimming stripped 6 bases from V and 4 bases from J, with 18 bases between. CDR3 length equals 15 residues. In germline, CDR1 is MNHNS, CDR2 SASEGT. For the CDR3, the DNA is TGTGCCAGCAGCGAATCGAGGACCTCGGGCACTGAAGCTTTCTTT. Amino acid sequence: CASSESRTSGTEAFF.

For the CDR3, the DNA is TGCGCCAGCGATACAAGAACAGGGGCCTACGAGCAGTACTTC. This codes for CASDTRTGAYEQYF. The gene calls are TRBV5-1 and TRBJ2-7; 7 bases line up with TRBD1. CDR3 length: 14 residues. Germline CDR1 is SGHRS and CDR2 is YFSETQ. J gave up 2 bases and V 7 bases, and 9 bases lay outside the gene matches. Combining the CDR3 with reference TRBV5-1 and TRBJ2-7 gives the whole variable domain KAGVTQTPRYLIKTRGQQVTLSCSPISGHRSVSWYQQTPGQGLQFLFEYFSETQRNKGNFPGRFSGRQFSNSRSEMNVSTLELGDSALYLCASDTRTGAYEQYFGPGTRLTVT.

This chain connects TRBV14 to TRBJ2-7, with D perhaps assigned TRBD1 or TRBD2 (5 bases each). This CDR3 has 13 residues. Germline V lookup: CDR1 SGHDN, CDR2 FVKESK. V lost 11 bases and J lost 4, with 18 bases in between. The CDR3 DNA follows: TGTGCCGGTTCCCGGGGCAACCTATACGAGCAGTACTTC. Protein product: CAGSRGNLYEQYF.

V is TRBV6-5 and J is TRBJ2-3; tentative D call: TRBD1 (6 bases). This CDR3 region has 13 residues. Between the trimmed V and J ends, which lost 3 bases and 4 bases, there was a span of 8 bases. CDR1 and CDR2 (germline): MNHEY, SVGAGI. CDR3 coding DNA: TGTGCCAGCAGTTATCCAGGGGCAGATACGCAGTATTTT. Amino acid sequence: CASSYPGADTQYF.

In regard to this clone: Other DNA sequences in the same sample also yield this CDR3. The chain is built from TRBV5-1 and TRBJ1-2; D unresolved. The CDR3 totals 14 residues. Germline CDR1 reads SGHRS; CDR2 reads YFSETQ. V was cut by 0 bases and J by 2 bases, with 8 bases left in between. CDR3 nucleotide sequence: TGCGCCAGCAGCTTGGAAACACCCAACTATGGCTACACCTTC. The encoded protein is CASSLETPNYGYTF.

CDR3 loop: CASGPGQGEGEQFF. CDR3 nucleotides: TGTGCTAGTGGACCGGGACAGGGGGAAGGTGAGCAGTTCTTC. The genes are TRBV12-5 and TRBJ2-1; 11 bases fit TRBD1. After removal of 6 bases from V and 9 bases from J, the junction contained 7 bases not matched to a gene. Germline V gene sequence: CDR1 LGHNT, CDR2 FRNRAP. The CDR3 is 14 amino acids.

The CDR3, as DNA: TGTGCCAGCAGCTTGGGACTAACTATAGAGACCCAGTACTTC. Translation: CASSLGLTIETQYF. The rearrangement joins TRBV5-4 to TRBJ2-5, with a possible D match to TRBD2 (5 bases). The V end lost 0 bases, the J end lost 4 bases, and 10 bases lay between the germline ends. Germline assignment: CDR1 SGHNT and CDR2 YYREEE (reference sequence). The CDR3 has 14 amino acids.

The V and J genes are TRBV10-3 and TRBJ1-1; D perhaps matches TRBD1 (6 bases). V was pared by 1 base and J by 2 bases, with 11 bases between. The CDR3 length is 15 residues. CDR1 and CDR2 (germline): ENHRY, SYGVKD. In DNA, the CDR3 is TGTGCCATCAGTGAGTATGGGGGGGGCAACACTGAAGCTTTCTTT. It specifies CAISEYGGGNTEAFF.

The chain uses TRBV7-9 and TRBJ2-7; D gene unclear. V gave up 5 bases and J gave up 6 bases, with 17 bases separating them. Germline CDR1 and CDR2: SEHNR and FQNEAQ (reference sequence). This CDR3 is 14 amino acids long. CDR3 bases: TGTGCCAGCAGCCGTCGTCAGGATTCAAGCGAGCAGTACTTC. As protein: CASSRRQDSSEQYF. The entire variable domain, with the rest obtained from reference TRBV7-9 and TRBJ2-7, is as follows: DTGVSQNPRHKITKRGQNVTFRCDPISEHNRLYWYRQTLGQGPEFLTYFQNEAQLEKSRLLSDRFSAERPKGSFSTLEIQRTEQGDSAMYLCASSRRQDSSEQYFGPGTRLTVT.

CDR3 in DNA: TGTGCCAGCAGCCCGGGACTAGCGGGAATAGGGGAGCTGTTTTTT. This encodes CASSPGLAGIGELFF. The rearrangement joins TRBV7-3 to TRBJ2-2; 13 bases match TRBD2. CDR1 and CDR2 from the germline V gene are SGHTA and FQGTGA. The CDR3 is made up of 15 amino acids. Trimming cost V 5 bases and J 8 bases; bases outside gene matches: 5.

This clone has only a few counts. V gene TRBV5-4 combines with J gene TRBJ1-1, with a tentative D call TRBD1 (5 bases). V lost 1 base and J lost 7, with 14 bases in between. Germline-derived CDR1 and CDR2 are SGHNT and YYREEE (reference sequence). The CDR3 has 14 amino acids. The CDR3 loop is CASSLMMDIGEAFF. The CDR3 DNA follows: TGTGCCAGCAGCTTGATGATGGACATTGGTGAAGCTTTCTTT. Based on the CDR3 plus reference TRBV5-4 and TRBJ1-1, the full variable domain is ETGVTQSPTHLIKTRGQQVTLRCSSQSGHNTVSWYQQALGQGPQFIFQYYREEENGRGNFPPRFSGLQFPNYSSELNVNALELDDSALYLCASSLMMDIGEAFFGQGTRLTVV.

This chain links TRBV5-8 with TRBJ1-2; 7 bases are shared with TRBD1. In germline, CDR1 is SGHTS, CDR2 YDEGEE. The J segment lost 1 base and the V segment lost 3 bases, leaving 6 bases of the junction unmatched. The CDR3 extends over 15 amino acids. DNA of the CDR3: TGTGCCAGCAGCTGGGGGGACAGTCTTAACTATGGCTACACCTTC. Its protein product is CASSWGDSLNYGYTF.

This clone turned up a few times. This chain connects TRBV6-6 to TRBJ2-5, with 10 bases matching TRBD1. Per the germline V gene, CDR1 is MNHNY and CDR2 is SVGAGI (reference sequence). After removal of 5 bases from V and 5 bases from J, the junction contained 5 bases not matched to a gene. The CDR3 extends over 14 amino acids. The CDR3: CASSGQGVGETQYF. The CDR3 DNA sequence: TGTGCCAGCAGTGGACAGGGGGTGGGGGAGACCCAGTACTTC.

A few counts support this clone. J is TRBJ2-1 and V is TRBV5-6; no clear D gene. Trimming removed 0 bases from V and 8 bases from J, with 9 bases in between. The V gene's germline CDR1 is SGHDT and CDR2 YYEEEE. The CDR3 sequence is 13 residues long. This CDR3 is CASSLGPGDEQFF. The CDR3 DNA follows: TGTGCCAGCAGCTTGGGGCCAGGCGATGAGCAGTTCTTC.